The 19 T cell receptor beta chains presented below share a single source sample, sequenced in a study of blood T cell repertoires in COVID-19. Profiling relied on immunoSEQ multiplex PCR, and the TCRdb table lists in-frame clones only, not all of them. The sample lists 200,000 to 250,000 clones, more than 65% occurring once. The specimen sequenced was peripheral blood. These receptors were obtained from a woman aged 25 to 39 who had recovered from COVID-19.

CDR3 DNA: TGTGCCAGCCTTTTTAAGAGAGGGAATTCACCCCTCCACTTT. Translating gives CASLFKRGNSPLHF. The gene calls are TRBV28 and TRBJ1-6; D not resolved. Deletions cut 8 bases from V and 7 bases from J, with 15 bases between. The CDR3 is made up of 14 amino acids. From germline, CDR1 is MDHEN and CDR2 SYDVKM.

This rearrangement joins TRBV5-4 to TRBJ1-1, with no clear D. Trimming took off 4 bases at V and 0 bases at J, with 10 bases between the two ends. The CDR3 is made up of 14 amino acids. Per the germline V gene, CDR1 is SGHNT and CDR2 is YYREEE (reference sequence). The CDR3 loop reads CASSIGGMNTEAFF. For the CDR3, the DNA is TGTGCCAGCAGCATAGGAGGAATGAACACTGAAGCTTTCTTT.

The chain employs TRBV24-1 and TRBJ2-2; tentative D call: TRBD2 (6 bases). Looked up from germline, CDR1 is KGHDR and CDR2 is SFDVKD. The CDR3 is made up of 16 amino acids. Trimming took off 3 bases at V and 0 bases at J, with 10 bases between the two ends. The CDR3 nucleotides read TGTGCCACCAGTGATCCGGGGAGGACGAACACCGGGGAGCTGTTTTTT. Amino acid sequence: CATSDPGRTNTGELFF.

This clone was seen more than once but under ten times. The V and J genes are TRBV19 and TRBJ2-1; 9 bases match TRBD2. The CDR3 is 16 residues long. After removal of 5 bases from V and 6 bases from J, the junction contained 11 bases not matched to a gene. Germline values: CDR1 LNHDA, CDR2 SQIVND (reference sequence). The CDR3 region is CASSRPRVAGVNEQFF. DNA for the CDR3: TGTGCCAGTAGTCGCCCCCGGGTAGCGGGAGTCAATGAGCAGTTCTTC.

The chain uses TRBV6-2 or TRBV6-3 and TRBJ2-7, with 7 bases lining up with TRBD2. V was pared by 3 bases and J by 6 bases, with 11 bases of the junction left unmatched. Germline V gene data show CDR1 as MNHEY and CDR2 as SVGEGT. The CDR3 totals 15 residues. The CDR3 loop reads CASSYKWEGQREQYF. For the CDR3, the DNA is TGTGCCAGCAGTTATAAGTGGGAGGGCCAACGCGAGCAGTACTTC.

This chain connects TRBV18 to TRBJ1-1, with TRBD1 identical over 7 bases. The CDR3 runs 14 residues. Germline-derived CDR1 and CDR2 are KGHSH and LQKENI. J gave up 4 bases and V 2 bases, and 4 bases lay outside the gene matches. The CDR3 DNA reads TGTGCCAGCTCACCAACAGGGGTGAGCACTGAAGCTTTCTTT. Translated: CASSPTGVSTEAFF.

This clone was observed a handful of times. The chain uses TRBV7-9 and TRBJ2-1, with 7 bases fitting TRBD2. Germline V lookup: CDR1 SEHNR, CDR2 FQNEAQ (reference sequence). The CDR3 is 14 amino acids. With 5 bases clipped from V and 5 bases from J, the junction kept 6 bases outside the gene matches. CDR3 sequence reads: CASSPLAKDNEQFF. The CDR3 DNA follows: TGTGCCAGCAGCCCACTAGCGAAGGACAATGAGCAGTTCTTC.

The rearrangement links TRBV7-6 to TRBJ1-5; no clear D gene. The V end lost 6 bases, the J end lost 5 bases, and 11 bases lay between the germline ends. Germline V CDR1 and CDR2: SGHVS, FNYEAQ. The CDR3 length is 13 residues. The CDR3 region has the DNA TGTGCCAGCAGTCGTGACGGGTATCAGCCCCAGCATTTT. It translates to CASSRDGYQPQHF. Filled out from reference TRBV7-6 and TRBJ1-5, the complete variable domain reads GAGVSQSPRYKVTKRGQDVALRCDPISGHVSLYWYRQALGQGPEFLTYFNYEAQQDKSGLPNDRFSAERPEGSISTLTIQRTEQRDSAMYRCASSRDGYQPQHFGDGTRLSIL.

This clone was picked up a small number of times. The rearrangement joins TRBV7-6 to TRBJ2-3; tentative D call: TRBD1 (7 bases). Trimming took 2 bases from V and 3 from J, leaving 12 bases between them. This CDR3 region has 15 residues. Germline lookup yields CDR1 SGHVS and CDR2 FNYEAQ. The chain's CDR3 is CASSLRQGGTDTQYF. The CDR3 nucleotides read TGTGCCAGCAGCTTACGGCAGGGGGGAACAGATACGCAGTATTTT.

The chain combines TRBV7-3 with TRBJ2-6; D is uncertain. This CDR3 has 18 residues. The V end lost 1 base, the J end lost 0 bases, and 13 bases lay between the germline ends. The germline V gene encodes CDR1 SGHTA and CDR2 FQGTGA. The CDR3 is CASSLNHDSISGANVLTF. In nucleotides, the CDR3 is TGTGCCAGCAGCTTAAACCACGACTCGATCTCTGGGGCCAACGTCCTGACTTTC.

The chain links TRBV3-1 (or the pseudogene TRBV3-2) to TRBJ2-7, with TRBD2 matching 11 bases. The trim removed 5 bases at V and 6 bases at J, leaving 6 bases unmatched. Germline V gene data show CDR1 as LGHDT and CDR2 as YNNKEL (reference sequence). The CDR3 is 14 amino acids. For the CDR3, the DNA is TGTGCCAGCAGCGGCACTAGCGGGAGTTCCGAGCAGTACTTC. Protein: CASSGTSGSSEQYF.

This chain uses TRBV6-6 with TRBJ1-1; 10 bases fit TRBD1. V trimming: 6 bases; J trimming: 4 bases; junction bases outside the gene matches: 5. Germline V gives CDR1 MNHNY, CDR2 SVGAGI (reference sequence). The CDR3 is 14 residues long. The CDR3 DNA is TGTGCCAGCAGACCGACAGGGGGCGGCACTGAAGCTTTCTTT. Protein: CASRPTGGGTEAFF.

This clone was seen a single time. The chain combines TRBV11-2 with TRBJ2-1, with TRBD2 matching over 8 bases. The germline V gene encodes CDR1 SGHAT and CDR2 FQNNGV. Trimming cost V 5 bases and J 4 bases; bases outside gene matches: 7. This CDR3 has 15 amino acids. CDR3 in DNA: TGTGCCAGCAGCGCCATGGCGGGAGGTTACAATGAGCAGTTCTTC. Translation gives CASSAMAGGYNEQFF.

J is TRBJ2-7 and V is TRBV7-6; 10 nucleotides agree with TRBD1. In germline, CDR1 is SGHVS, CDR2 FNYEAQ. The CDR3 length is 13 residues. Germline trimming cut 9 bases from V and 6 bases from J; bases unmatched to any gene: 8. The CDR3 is CASGQGVGAEQYF. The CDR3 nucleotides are TGTGCCAGTGGACAGGGGGTTGGGGCCGAGCAGTACTTC.

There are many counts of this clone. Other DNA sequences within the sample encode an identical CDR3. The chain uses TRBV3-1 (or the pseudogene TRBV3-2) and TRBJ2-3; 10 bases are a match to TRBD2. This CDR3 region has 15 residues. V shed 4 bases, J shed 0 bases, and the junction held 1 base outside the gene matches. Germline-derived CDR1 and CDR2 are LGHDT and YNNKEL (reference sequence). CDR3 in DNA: TGTGCCAGCAGCCCGACTAGCGGGAGCACAGATACGCAGTATTTT. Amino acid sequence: CASSPTSGSTDTQYF.

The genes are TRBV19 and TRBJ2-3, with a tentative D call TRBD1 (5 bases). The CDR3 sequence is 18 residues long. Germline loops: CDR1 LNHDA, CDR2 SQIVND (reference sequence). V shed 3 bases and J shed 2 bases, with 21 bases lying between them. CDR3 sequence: CASSMGFDSRPNTDTQYF. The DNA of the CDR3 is TGTGCCAGTAGTATGGGGTTCGACAGCCGGCCCAACACAGATACGCAGTATTTT.

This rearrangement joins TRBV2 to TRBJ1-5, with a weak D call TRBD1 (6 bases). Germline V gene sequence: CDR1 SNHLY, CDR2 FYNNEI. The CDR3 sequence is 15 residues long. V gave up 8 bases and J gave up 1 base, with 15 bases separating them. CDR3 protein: CASSRTADSNQPQHF. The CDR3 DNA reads TGTGCCAGCTCTCGGACAGCCGACAGCAATCAGCCCCAGCATTTT.

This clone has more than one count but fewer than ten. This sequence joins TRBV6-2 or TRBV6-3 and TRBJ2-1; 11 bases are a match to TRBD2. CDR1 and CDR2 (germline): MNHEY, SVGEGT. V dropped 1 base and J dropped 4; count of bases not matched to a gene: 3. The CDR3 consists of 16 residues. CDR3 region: CASSYFRLAGYNEQFF. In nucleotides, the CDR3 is TGTGCCAGCAGTTACTTCCGACTAGCGGGGTACAATGAGCAGTTCTTC.

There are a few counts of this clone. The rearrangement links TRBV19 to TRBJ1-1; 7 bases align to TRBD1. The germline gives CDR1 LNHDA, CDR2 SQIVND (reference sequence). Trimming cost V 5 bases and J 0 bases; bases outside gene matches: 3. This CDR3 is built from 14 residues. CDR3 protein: CASSAGTVNTEAFF. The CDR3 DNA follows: TGTGCCAGTAGTGCCGGGACAGTGAACACTGAAGCTTTCTTT.